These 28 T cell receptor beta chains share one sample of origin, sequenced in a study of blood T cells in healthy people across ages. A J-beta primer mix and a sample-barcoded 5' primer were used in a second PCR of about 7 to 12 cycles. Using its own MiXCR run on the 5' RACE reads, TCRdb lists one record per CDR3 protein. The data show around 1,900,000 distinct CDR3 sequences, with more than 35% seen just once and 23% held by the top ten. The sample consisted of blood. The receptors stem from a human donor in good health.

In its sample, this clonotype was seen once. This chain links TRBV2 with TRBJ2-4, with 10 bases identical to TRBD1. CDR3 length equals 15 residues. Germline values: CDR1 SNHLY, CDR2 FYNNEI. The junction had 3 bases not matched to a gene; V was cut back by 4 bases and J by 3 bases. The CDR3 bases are TGTGCCAGCAGTGGGGGGACAGGGGACAAAAACATTCAGTACTTC. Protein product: CASSGGTGDKNIQYF.

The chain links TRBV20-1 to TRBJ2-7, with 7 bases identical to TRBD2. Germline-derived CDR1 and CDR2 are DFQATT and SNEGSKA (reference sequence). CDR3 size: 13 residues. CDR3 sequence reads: CRRPGLRSYEQYF. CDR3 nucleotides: TGCAGACGACCGGGACTAAGGTCCTACGAGCAGTACTTC.

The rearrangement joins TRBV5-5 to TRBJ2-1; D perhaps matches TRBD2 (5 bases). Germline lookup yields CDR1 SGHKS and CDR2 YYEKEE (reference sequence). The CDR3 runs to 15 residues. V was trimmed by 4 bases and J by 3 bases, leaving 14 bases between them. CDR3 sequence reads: CASSLSPGDYNEQFF. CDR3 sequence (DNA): TGTGCCAGCAGCCTCTCTCCCGGGGACTACAATGAGCAGTTCTTC. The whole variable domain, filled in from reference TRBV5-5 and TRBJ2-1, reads DAGVTQSPTHLIKTRGQQVTLRCSPISGHKSVSWYQQVLGQGPQFIFQYYEKEERGRGNFPDRFSARQFPNYSSELNVNALLLGDSALYLCASSLSPGDYNEQFFGPGTRLTVL.

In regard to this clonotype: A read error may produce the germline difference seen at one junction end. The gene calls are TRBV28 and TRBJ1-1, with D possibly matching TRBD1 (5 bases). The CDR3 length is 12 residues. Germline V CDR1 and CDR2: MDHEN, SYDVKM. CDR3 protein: CASTIRGTEVFF. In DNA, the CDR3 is TGTGCCAGCACCATCAGAGGGACTGAAGTTTTCTTT.

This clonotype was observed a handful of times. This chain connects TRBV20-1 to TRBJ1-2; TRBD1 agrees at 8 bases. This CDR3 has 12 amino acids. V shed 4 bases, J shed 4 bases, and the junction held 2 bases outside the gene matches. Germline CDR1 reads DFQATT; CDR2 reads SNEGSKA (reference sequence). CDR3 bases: TGCAGTGCTAATGACAGGGGCTATGGCTACACCTTC. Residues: CSANDRGYGYTF.

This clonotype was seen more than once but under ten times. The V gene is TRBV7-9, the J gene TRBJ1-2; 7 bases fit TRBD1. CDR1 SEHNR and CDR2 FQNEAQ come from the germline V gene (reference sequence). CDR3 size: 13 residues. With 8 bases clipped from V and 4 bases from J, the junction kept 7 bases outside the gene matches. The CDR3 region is CASAQGGGYGYTF. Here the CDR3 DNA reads TGTGCCAGCGCGCAGGGGGGAGGCTATGGCTACACCTTC.

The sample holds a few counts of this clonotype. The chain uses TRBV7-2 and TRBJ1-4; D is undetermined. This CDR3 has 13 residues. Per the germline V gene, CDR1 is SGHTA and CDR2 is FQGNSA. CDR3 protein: CDLPRVRQWKLFF. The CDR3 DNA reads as TGTGACTTACCCCGGGTCCGACAATGGAAACTGTTTTTT. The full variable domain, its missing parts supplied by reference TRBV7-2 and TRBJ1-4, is GAGVSQSPSNKVTEKGKDVELRCDPISGHTALYWYRQSLGQGLEFLIYFQGNSAPDKSGLPSDRFSAERTGGSVSTLTIQRTQQEDSAVYLCDLPRVRQWKLFFGSGTQLSVL.

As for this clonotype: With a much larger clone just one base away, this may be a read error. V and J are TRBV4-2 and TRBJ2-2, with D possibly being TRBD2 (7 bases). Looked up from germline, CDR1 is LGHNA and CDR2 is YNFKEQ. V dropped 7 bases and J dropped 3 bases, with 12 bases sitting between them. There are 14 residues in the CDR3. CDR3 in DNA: TGTGCCAGCACCCCGGGGGGCGACACCGGGGAGCTGTTTTTT. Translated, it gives CASTPGGDTGELFF.

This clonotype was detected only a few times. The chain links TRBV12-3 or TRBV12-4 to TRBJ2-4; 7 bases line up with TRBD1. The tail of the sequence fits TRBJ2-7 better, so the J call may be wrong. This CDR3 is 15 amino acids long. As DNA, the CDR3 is TGTGCCAGCAGCACTATAAGGGACAGCCTCTACGAGCAGTACTTC. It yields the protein CASSTIRDSLYEQYF.

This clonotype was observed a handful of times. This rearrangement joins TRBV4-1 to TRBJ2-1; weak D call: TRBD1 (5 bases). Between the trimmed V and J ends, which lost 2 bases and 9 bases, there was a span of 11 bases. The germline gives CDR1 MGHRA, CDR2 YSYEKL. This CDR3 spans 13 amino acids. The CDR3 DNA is TGCGCCAGCAGCCAATCAGGGTCCTCTGAGCAGTTCTTC. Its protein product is CASSQSGSSEQFF.

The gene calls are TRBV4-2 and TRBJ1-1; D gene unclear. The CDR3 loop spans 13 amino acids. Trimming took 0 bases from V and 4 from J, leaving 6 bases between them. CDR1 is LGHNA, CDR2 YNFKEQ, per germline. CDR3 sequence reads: CASSQDRSTEAFF. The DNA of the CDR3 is TGTGCCAGCAGCCAAGATAGGAGCACTGAAGCTTTCTTT.

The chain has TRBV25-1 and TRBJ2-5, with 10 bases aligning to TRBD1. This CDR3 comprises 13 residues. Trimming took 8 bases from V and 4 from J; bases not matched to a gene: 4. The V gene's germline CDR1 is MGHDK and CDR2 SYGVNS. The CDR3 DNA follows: TGTGCCAGCCATGACAGGGGGCGAGAGACCCAGTACTTC. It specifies CASHDRGRETQYF. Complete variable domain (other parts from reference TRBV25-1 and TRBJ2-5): EADIYQTPRYLVIGTGKKITLECSQTMGHDKMYWYQQDPGMELHLIHYSYGVNSTEKGDLSSESTVSRIRTEHFPLTLESARPSHTSQYLCASHDRGRETQYFGPGTRLLVL.

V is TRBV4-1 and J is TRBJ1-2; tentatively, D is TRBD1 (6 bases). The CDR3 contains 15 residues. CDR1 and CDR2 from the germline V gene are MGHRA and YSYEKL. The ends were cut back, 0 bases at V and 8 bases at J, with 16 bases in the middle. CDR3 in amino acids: CASSQDRGQPRGYTF. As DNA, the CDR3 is TGCGCCAGCAGCCAAGACCGGGGGCAACCGCGGGGCTACACCTTC.

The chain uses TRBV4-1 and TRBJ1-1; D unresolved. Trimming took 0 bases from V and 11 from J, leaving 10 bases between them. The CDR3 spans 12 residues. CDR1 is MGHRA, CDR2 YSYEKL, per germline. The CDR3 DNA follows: TGCGCCAGCAGCCAAGACGGTATTGGGGCTTTCTTT. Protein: CASSQDGIGAFF.

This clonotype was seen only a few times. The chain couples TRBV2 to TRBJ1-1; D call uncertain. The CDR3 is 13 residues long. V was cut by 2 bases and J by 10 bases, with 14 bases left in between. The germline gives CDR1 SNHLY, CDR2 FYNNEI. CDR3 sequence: CASSEFSGGSAFF. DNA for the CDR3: TGTGCCAGCAGTGAATTTTCCGGAGGCTCAGCTTTCTTT.

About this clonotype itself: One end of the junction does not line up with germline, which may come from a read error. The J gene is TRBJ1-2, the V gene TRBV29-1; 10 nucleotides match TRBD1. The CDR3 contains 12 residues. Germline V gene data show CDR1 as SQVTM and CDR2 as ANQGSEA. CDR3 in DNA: TGCAGCGGGGCCGGGACAGGGGACGGCTGCACCTTC. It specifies CSGAGTGDGCTF.

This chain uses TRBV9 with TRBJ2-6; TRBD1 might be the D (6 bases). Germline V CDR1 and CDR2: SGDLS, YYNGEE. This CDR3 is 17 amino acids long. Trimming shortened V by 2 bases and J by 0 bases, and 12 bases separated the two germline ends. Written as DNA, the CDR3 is TGTGCCAGCAGCGTCGACAGGTTAAGCTCTGGGGCCAACGTCCTGACTTTC. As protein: CASSVDRLSSGANVLTF.

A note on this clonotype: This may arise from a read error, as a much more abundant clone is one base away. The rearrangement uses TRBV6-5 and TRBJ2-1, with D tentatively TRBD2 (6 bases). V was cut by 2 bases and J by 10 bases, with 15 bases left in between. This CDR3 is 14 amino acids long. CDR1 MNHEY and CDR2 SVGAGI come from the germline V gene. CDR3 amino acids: CASSYRGSSYEQFF. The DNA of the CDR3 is TGTGCCAGCAGTTACCGGGGGAGCTCCTACGAGCAGTTCTTC.

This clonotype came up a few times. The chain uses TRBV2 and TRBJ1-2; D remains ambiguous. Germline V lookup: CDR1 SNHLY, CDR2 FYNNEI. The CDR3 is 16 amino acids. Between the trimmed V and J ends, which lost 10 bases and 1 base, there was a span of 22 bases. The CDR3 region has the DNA TGTGCCACCGACACGATGCGCGGGATGAATAACTATGGCTACACCTTC. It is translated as CATDTMRGMNNYGYTF.

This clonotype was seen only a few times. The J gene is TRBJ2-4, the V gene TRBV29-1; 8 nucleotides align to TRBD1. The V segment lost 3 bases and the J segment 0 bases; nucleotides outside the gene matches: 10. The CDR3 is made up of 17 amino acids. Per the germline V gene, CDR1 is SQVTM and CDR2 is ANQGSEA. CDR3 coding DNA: TGCAGCGTTGAGAAAACAGGGGGTCGACTAGCCAAAAACATTCAGTACTTC. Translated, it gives CSVEKTGGRLAKNIQYF.

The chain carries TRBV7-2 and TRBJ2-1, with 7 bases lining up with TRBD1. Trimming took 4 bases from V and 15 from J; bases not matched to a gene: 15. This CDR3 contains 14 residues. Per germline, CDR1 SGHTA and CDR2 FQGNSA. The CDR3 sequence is CASSCLGEQGLRFF. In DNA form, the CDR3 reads TGTGCCAGCAGCTGTCTTGGGGAACAGGGGTTAAGGTTCTTC.

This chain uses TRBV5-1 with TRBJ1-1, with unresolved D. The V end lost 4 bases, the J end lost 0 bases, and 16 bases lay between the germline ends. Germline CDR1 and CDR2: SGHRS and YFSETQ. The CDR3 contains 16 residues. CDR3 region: CASSPGVSEMNTEAFF. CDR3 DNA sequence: TGCGCCAGCAGCCCCGGTGTGAGCGAGATGAACACTGAAGCTTTCTTT.

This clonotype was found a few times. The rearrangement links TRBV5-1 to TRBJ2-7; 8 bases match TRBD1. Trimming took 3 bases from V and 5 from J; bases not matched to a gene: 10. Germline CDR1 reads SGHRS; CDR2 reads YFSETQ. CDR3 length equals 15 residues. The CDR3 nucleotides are TGCGCCAGCAGCTCCTTACAGGGGGGCGGGAACGAGCAGTACTTC. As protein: CASSSLQGGGNEQYF.

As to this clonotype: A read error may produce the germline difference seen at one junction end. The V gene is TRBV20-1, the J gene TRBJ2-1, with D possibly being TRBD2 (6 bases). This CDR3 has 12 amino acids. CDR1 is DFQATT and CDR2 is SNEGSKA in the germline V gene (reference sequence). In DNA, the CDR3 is TGCAGTGCGAGAGGAGGGACCCAGACTCCGTTCTTC. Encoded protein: CSARGGTQTPFF.

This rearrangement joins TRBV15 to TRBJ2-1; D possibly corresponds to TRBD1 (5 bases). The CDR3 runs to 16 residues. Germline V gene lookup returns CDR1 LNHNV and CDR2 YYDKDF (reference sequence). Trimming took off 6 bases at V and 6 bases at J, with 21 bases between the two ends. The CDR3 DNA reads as TGTGCCACCAGTAAAGCTCAGACAGCACCCTCCAATGAGCAGTTCTTC. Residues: CATSKAQTAPSNEQFF.

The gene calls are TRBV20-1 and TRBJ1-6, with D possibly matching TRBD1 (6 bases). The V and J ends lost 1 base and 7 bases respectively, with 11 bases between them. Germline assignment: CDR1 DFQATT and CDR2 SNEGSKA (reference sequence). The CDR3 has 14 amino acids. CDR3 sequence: CSARVPGANSPLHF. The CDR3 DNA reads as TGCAGTGCTAGAGTACCAGGGGCCAATTCACCCCTCCACTTT.

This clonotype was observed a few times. The CDR3 bases are TGTGCCAGCAGTCCAGTAGACTCTGGAAACACCATATATTTT. Its translation is CASSPVDSGNTIYF. V usage is TRBV12-3 or TRBV12-4 and J usage is TRBJ1-3; no clear D gene. Trimming removed 5 bases from V and 0 bases from J, with 8 bases in between. CDR3 length equals 14 residues.

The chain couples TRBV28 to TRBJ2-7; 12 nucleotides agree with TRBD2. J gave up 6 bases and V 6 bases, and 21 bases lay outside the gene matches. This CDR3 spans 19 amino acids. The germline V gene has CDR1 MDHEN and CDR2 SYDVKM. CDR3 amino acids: CASSYQSSGGARRYREQYF. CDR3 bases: TGTGCCAGCAGCTACCAGTCTAGCGGGGGGGCCAGGCGTTACCGCGAGCAGTACTTC.